This T cell receptor (beta chain) derives from a study of graft-versus-host responses after intestinal transplantation (dated by TCRdb to the early 2020s). About the investigation overall: Multivisceral, liver-intestinal, or isolated intestinal transplants were received by the recipients. All recipients received anti-thymocyte globulin induction followed by maintenance tacrolimus and steroids for approximately 3 years. After intestinal transplantation, graft-versus-host and host-versus-graft alloreactive T cell clones in the graft, circulation and bone marrow were tracked using bulk TCR-beta CDR3 sequencing. To identify alloreactive clones, pre-transplant mixed lymphocyte reaction products were sequenced and compared with unstimulated pre-transplant donor and recipient T cells. The cohort enrolled about two dozen intestinal transplant recipients, one of whom was a retransplant, and a few patients without pretransplant specimens were excluded. A peak of at least 4% donor T cells among recipient peripheral blood mononuclear cells was the definition used for donor T cell macrochimerism. Samples from a few later patients were sequenced in-house on an Illumina MiSeq with MiXCR processing rather than by the commercial service.

Library prep was done by the immunoSEQ multiplex PCR assay. For most patients, genomic DNA was isolated with the Qiagen DNeasy Blood and Tissue Kit and shipped frozen to Adaptive Biotechnologies for TCR sequencing. High-throughput TCR-beta CDR3 sequencing of genomic DNA from most patients was performed by Adaptive Biotechnologies. The source study handled its data this way. TCR sequencing data were retrieved from Adaptive's ImmunoSEQ software for around 19 patients, whereas a few other patients were processed with MiXCR and VDJtools. To correct CD4 versus CD8 sorting errors, any sequence found in both subsets at a frequency ratio below 5:1 was removed. Because the origin of CDR3 nucleotide sequences shared between donor and recipient could not be assigned, those sequences were removed. At least 2-fold expansion over unstimulated cells and a minimum CFSE-low frequency of 0.002% (template counts) or 0.001% (read counts) were required for clones to be classified as alloreactive. Mappable clones were those detected in sequenced pre-transplant spleen, lymph node, or MLR CFSE-low populations of the donor or recipient. The cumulative frequency of alloreactive clones was calculated as a percentage of all sequences, weighted by copy number. TCRdb took over this immuneACCESS table, retaining in-frame rearrangements with V and J assigned. Such tables are incomplete; in checked studies, under half of the missing clones stem from an unresolved V gene, and the remainder is unexplained. V, J and clone size are taken as reported in that table, and D and trimming were inferred from the DNA itself. The sample has roughly 81,000 clones on record, approximately 82% of them singletons. The biggest ten clones account for approximately 0.84% of the sample.

Concerning this clone: Its antigen is still unknown. No base-level quality is on record; no much larger clone is a single base apart.

The intended sense of this specimen's time point label: cells obtained before transplantation from donor or recipient. CD3+CD4+ and CD3+CD8+ populations were FACS-sorted from unstimulated pre-transplant donor and recipient cells taken from spleen or lymph nodes. There are 13 amino acids in the CDR3, from cysteine to phenylalanine inclusive. The read is trimmed to its CDR3 DNA, 39 bases read in frame from base 1. Sequences LNHDA (CDR1) and SQIVND (CDR2) are obtained from the germline V gene (reference sequence). V is pared back by 3 bases and J by 1 base, with 7 bases lying between the germline termini. Results the study describes overall, beyond this receptor: Early after transplant, peak levels of circulating GvH clones were associated with declines in HvG clones. GvH clones were found in recipient bone marrow, and some of the GvH clones appeared earlier in ileal mucosa or blood, which is consistent with an intestinal mucosal origin. The relatively low number and heterogeneity of intestinal transplant patients limited the conclusions. In patients with donor T cell macrochimerism, the allografts had high GvH to HvG T cell clonal ratios.

The clonotype was recovered from a human donor who received an intestinal transplant. The chain couples TRBV19 to TRBJ2-7; a tentative D match to TRBD1 spans 6 bases. Specimen: unstimulated CD4+ T cells sorted from spleen or lymph node cells, collected before intestinal transplant. The base sequence is TGTGCCAGTAGTATTGGACAGTCCTACGAGCAGTACTTC. This is translated as CASSIGQSYEQYF.